This entry is about one TCR beta chain. This specimen comes from a study of T cells expressing NK-cell markers. Production of TCR beta cDNA relied on 5'RACE template switching with UMIs. TCRdb reprocessed the 5' RACE reads and keeps a single row for each CDR3 protein, giving no DNA. Its table lists about 550,000 distinct CDR3 sequences. This CDR3 is built from 15 residues. Looked up from germline, CDR1 is LGHNA and CDR2 is YNFKEQ. The clonotype comes from a man younger than 30 in good health. The chain joins TRBV4-2 to TRBJ1-1. The sequenced sample consisted of blood T cells: a sorted CD56 or NKG2C T cell subset, CD4+ or CD8+ T cells, or bulk PBMC T cells (not recorded which). The CDR3 region is CASSQDFQVNTEAFF.